This record covers a single T cell receptor (beta chain). The source of the sample is a study of cytomegalovirus exposure and HLA in healthy donors. Only in-frame clones appear in the TCRdb table, and some are missing; sequencing was by immunoSEQ multiplex PCR. The sample holds some 140,000 clones, 86% seen once. Sequencing input: PBMCs. The TCR sequence derives from a man aged 18 to 30 in good health and CMV-seropositive.

This CDR3 is CASSYLTGADTGELFF. CDR3 sequence (DNA): TGTGCCAGCAGTTACTTGACAGGCGCTGACACCGGGGAGCTGTTTTTT. The V and J genes are TRBV6-6 and TRBJ2-2; TRBD1 might be the D (6 bases). This CDR3 spans 16 amino acids. Germline V gives CDR1 MNHNY, CDR2 SVGAGI (reference sequence). Trimming took 1 base from V and 3 from J, leaving 12 bases between them.